This T cell receptor (beta chain) was identified during a study of PD-1 blockade in classical Hodgkin lymphoma. Study-wide points: Only CD4+ TCR diversity, not CD8+, had risen significantly by C4D1. TCR diversity at baseline was reported to be reduced in newly diagnosed patients relative to healthy donors. After ASCT, patients who started nivolumab under 1 year later were excluded.

Comments on this clone: The antigen remains undetermined.

Each of the patients experienced relapse following autologous stem cell transplantation, and their brentuximab vedotin exposure differed. Best outcomes ranged across complete response, partial response and progressive disease. The CDR3 spans 13 residues. V dropped 6 bases and J dropped 5 bases, with 13 bases sitting between them. Per the germline V gene, CDR1 is MNHEY and CDR2 is SVGAGI. Sequencing was performed with immunoSEQ multiplex PCR; in TCRdb, only in-frame clones are kept and a portion is missing. This sample has around 44,000 clones, with about 86% found just once. The TCR originated in a human donor with classical Hodgkin lymphoma. The chain links TRBV6-5 to TRBJ2-5; D is unclear. This sample comprised peripheral blood mononuclear cells (PBMCs), obtained before the second cycle of nivolumab. The CDR3 DNA follows: TGTGCCAGCAGCGCCTCCTTGGGGGAGACCCAGTACTTC. Translated: CASSASLGETQYF.